The rows below give T cell receptor beta chains drawn from one sample of a study of cytomegalovirus exposure and HLA in healthy donors. Generated by immunoSEQ multiplex PCR, the TCRdb table keeps only in-frame clones and is missing some. The profile covers some 200,000 clones, with about 81% appearing a single time and around 3% taken by the ten largest. The sample taken for sequencing was PBMCs. These receptor sequences come from a woman in her thirties or forties in good health and CMV-seronegative. CDR3s include the opening cysteine and the closing phenylalanine or tryptophan. Fields, in order: J gene, V gene, clone size, D gene, CDR3 DNA, CDR3 protein. The D gene is left open where the match is weak. Only part of the rows carry a size: once, few, many, or a class if the clone is expanded.

TRBJ2-1,TRBV6-1,once,TRBD1,TGTGCCAGCAGTGGGTCGGGACAGGGGTACAATGAGCAGTTCTTC,CASSGSGQGYNEQFF
TRBJ2-1,TRBV7-7,.,TRBD2,TGTGCCAGCAGCCGCGGACTAGTCAATGAGCAGTTCTTC,CASSRGLVNEQFF
TRBJ2-2,TRBV5-1,.,.,TGCGCCAGCAACCCAGGGGTTACGAACACCGGGGAGCTGTTTTTT,CASNPGVTNTGELFF
TRBJ1-3,TRBV5-1,.,TRBD1,TGCGCCAGCAGCGGCGGAAGGGACAGGGCGTCTGGAAACACCATATATTTT,CASSGGRDRASGNTIYF
TRBJ2-3,TRBV7-9,.,TRBD2,TGTGCCAGCGGGAGTTTAGCGGGAGGGCAGGATACGCAGTATTTT,CASGSLAGGQDTQYF
TRBJ2-5,TRBV2,.,TRBD2,TGTGCCAGCAGTGATCAGCGGGAGTCGGAGACCCAGTACTTC,CASSDQRESETQYF
TRBJ2-2,TRBV11-2,.,TRBD2,TGTGCCAGCAGCGCCAGCGGGAGCGGATCTACCGGGGAGCTGTTTTTT,CASSASGSGSTGELFF
TRBJ2-3,TRBV5-1,.,.,TGCGCCAGCAGCTTTACTGATCCGGGACTCCGAAGGATTGATACGCAGTATTTT,CASSFTDPGLRRIDTQYF
TRBJ2-3,TRBV27,.,TRBD1,TGTGCCAGCAGTCCGACAGGGGCGATCACTCCTAGCACAGATACGCAGTATTTT,CASSPTGAITPSTDTQYF
TRBJ2-2,TRBV9,.,.,TGTGCCAGCAGCGTCGCAGGACTTTCTACCGGGGAGCTGTTTTTT,CASSVAGLSTGELFF
TRBJ1-2,TRBV9,.,.,TGTGCCAGCACCCTGACAGGCTCATACGTTAACTATGGCTACACCTTC,CASTLTGSYVNYGYTF
TRBJ2-7,TRBV2,.,TRBD2,TGTGCCAGCAGACCTGGGACTAGCGGGAGCCTAATTTACGACTACGAGCAGTACTTC,CASRPGTSGSLIYDYEQYF
TRBJ2-1,TRBV19,.,TRBD2,TGTGCCAGTAGTGACCAATTAGCGGGAGGTAGCTCCTACAATGAGCAGTTCTTC,CASSDQLAGGSSYNEQFF
TRBJ2-2,TRBV19,once,TRBD1,TGTGCCAGTAGTACGTATGGACAGGGGCGGCCCGGGGAGCTGTTTTTT,CASSTYGQGRPGELFF
TRBJ2-7,TRBV7-8,.,TRBD2,TGTGCCAGCTCCTACCCCGGGACTAGCGGTCCCGAGCAGTACTTC,CASSYPGTSGPEQYF
TRBJ1-2,TRBV5-1,few,TRBD1,TGCGCCAGCAGCTTGGAGACAGGGGGCCCCTATGGCTACACCTTC,CASSLETGGPYGYTF
TRBJ2-3,TRBV7-2,.,TRBD2,TGTGCCAGCAGCCCAGCTAGCGGGAGAGTCACAGATACGCAGTATTTT,CASSPASGRVTDTQYF
TRBJ2-2,TRBV11-2,.,.,TGTGCCAGCAGCTTAGACAGGACCGGGGAGCTGTTTTTT,CASSLDRTGELFF
TRBJ1-1,TRBV7-2,.,.,TGTGCCAGCAGCTTAGTCAAGGGGGTGAACACTGAAGCTTTCTTT,CASSLVKGVNTEAFF
TRBJ2-5,TRBV28,.,TRBD1,TGTGCCAGTACCCGCCGGGACAGGGGGCTCCAAGAGACCCAGTACTTC,CASTRRDRGLQETQYF
TRBJ2-7,TRBV7-9,.,TRBD1,TGTGCCAGCAGCCAGGACCAGGGGGCCGGCGAGCAGTACTTC,CASSQDQGAGEQYF
TRBJ2-1,TRBV6-4,.,TRBD1,TGTGCCAGCAGTGGGACAGGGGGCTCCTACAATGAGCAGTTCTTC,CASSGTGGSYNEQFF
TRBJ1-5,TRBV18,.,.,TGTGCCAGCTCAGTGGGAGGCAATCAGCCCCAGCATTTT,CASSVGGNQPQHF
TRBJ1-2,TRBV2,.,.,TGTGCCAGCAGTGTAGGGAGTTATGGCTACACCTTC,CASSVGSYGYTF
TRBJ2-7,TRBV4-1,.,.,TGCGCCAGCAGCCAAGATCTGCGGGACAGTCTTTCCTACGAGCAGTACTTC,CASSQDLRDSLSYEQYF
TRBJ1-1,TRBV18,few,.,TGTGCCAGCTCACCAAGGCAGGGGAACACTGAAGCTTTCTTT,CASSPRQGNTEAFF
TRBJ2-4,TRBV18,.,TRBD2,TGTGCCAGCTCACCCTGGGGGAGGGAAGCCAAAAACATTCAGTACTTC,CASSPWGREAKNIQYF
TRBJ2-5,TRBV11-2,once,.,TGTGCCAGCATCTTAGGTTACAAAGAGACCCAGTACTTC,CASILGYKETQYF
TRBJ1-2,TRBV30,.,TRBD1,TGTGCCTGGACGACAGGGGGACGGAACTATGGCTACACCTTC,CAWTTGGRNYGYTF
TRBJ1-2,TRBV30,.,TRBD1,TGTGCCGGGATTGTCCGGGGACAGGGAGTCTACGGCTACACCTTC,CAGIVRGQGVYGYTF
TRBJ1-1,TRBV20-1,.,.,TGCAGTCCCCGTATCGAAGCTTTCTTT,CSPRIEAFF
TRBJ1-5,TRBV15,.,TRBD1,TGTGCCACCAGCAGAGACCTACGGACAGGGAGCAATCAGCCCCAGCATTTT,CATSRDLRTGSNQPQHF
TRBJ2-1,TRBV5-1,.,TRBD1,TGCGCCAGCAGCTTGGCTCGGGTCGACAGGGATTACAATGAGCAGTTCTTC,CASSLARVDRDYNEQFF
TRBJ1-2,TRBV29-1,.,.,TGCAGCGTTGAAGATAGAAACACTAGAAACTATGGCTACACCTTC,CSVEDRNTRNYGYTF
TRBJ2-3,TRBV5-1,.,.,TGCGCCAGCAGCACACTAAGGGATACGCAGTATTTT,CASSTLRDTQYF
TRBJ1-1,TRBV19,.,.,TGTGCCAGTAGTCCTGCCAACATGAACACTGAAGCTTTCTTT,CASSPANMNTEAFF
TRBJ1-2,TRBV5-4,.,.,TGTGCCAGCAGCTTGGCGGGGGCCGGGGGGGGGTTATTTGCCTACACCTTC,CASSLAGAGGGLFAYTF
TRBJ2-2,TRBV2,.,.,TGTGCCAGCAAAGAACAGGCGATGAACACCGGGGAGCTGTTTTTT,CASKEQAMNTGELFF
TRBJ2-7,TRBV27,.,.,TGTGCCAGCAGTCGAAGGGACACTGGCTACGAGCAGTACTTC,CASSRRDTGYEQYF
TRBJ1-1,TRBV2,.,.,TGTGCCAGCAAGCCCGGGTCAGACACTGAAGCTTTCTTT,CASKPGSDTEAFF
TRBJ2-7,TRBV9,.,.,TGTGCCAGCAGCGTCGACGACTTTCACTCCTACGAGCAGTACTTC,CASSVDDFHSYEQYF
TRBJ1-1,TRBV5-1,.,TRBD1,TGCGCCAGCAGCTTGGCCGGGACAGGAAACACTGAAGCTTTCTTT,CASSLAGTGNTEAFF